This T cell receptor (beta chain) appears in the sequencing data of a study of metastatic and nonmetastatic thyroid tumors. Looking at the study overall: Comparison of repertoires was carried out across blood and tumor or nodule tissue from malignant and benign thyroid patients.

Study processing details: Building a distant-metastasis classifier for papillary thyroid cancer drew on CDR3 differences across clinicopathological groups. TCRdb re-called the PCR reads via MiXCR. TCRdb, not the original authors, processed these V and J calls. The sample lists over 5,000 clones, 35% to 40% occurring once. General study findings and limits: In blood and tumor, TCR beta diversity was reportedly significantly higher in malignant thyroid tumors than in benign nodules.

The V end was cut by 4 bases, the J end by 4 bases, with 13 bases between. This CDR3 comprises 14 residues. Per the germline V gene, CDR1 is MNHEY and CDR2 is SVGAGI. Points on this clone: Its antigen is currently unknown.

Every patient underwent thyroid surgery untreated. The V gene is TRBV6-5, the J gene TRBJ1-1; TRBD1 might be the D (6 bases). The sequence came from a female donor with papillary thyroid cancer or a benign thyroid nodule (not recorded which). Some clones in this sample may be carry-over from other donors' samples. Sequences were obtained from adjacent normal tissue. In nucleotides, the CDR3 is TGTGCCAGCAGTTTGTCAGGGGCGAGCACTGAAGCTTTCTTT. Translating gives CASSLSGASTEAFF.